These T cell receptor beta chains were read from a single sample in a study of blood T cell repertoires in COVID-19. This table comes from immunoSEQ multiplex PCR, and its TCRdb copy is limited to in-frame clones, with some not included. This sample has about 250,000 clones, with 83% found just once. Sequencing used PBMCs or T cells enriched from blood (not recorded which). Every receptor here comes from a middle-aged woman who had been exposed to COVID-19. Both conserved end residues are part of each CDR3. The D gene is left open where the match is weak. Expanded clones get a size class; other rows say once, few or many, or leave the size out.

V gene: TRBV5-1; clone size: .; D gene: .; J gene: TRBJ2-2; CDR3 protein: CASSSTTNTGELFF; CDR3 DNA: TGCGCCAGCAGCTCGACAACGAACACCGGGGAGCTGTTTTTT
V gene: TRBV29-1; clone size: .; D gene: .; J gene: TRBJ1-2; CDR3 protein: CSVAGQQYGYTF; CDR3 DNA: TGCAGCGTCGCCGGACAGCAATATGGCTACACCTTC
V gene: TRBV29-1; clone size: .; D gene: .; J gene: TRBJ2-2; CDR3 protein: CSVLDTGELFF; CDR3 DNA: TGCAGCGTTCTTGACACCGGGGAGCTGTTTTTT
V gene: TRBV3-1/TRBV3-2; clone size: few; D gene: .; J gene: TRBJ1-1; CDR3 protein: CASSLGGRLSAEAFF; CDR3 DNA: TGTGCCAGCAGCCTTGGAGGGCGTCTCAGCGCTGAAGCTTTCTTT
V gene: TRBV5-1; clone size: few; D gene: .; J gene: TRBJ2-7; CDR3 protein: CASSLDRGGYEQYF; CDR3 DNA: TGCGCCAGCAGCTTGGACAGGGGAGGCTACGAGCAGTACTTC
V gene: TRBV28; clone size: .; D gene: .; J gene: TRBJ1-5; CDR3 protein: CASSRPTASNQPQHF; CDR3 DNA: TGTGCCAGCAGCCGTCCGACAGCTAGCAATCAGCCCCAGCATTTT
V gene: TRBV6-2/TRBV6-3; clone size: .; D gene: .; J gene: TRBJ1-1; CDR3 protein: CASSYQWNTEAFF; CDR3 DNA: TGTGCCAGCAGTTACCAGTGGAACACTGAAGCTTTCTTT
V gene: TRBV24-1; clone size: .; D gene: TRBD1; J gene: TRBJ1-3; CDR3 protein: CATSPTGEKENTIYF; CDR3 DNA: TGTGCCACCTCTCCGACAGGGGAGAAGGAAAACACCATATATTTT
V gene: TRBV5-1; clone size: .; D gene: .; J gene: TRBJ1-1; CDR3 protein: CASSGSSGAEAFF; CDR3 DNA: TGCGCCAGCAGTGGGAGCTCCGGGGCTGAAGCTTTCTTT
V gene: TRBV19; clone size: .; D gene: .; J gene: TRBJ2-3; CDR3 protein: CASSISPGADTQYF; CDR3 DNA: TGTGCCAGTAGTATCTCTCCAGGGGCGGATACGCAGTATTTT
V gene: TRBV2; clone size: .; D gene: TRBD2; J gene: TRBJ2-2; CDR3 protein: CASSSPSGGTGELFF; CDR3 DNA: TGTGCCAGCAGTTCTCCTAGCGGCGGCACCGGGGAGCTGTTTTTT
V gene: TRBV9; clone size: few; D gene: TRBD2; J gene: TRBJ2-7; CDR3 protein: CASSVGASGGFYEQYF; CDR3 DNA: TGTGCCAGCAGCGTAGGGGCTAGCGGGGGGTTCTACGAGCAGTACTTC
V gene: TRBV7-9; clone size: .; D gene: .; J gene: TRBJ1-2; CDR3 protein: CASSPPRGGGVDYGYTF; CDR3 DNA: TGTGCCAGCAGCCCCCCCAGAGGTGGAGGGGTGGACTATGGCTACACCTTC
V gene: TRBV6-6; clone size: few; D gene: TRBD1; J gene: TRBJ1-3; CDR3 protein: CASSQAGTGGVGAGNTIYF; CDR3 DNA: TGTGCCAGCAGTCAGGCCGGAACAGGGGGCGTAGGAGCTGGAAACACCATATATTTT
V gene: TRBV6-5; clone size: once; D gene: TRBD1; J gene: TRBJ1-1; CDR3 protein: CASSYPGQTNTEAFF; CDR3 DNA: TGTGCCAGCAGTTACCCGGGACAGACGAACACTGAAGCTTTCTTT
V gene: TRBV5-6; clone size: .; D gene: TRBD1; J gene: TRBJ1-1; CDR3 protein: CASSSYSGQGGTEAFF; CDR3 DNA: TGTGCCAGCAGCTCCTACTCCGGACAGGGGGGCACTGAAGCTTTCTTT
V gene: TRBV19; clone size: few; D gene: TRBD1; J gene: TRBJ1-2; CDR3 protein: CASTVRPWQGVPYGYTF; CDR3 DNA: TGTGCCAGTACCGTGCGGCCGTGGCAGGGGGTTCCCTATGGCTACACCTTC
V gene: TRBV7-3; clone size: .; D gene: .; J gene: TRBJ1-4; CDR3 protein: CASSLGGGEKLFF; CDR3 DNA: TGTGCCAGCAGCTTAGGCGGGGGAGAAAAACTGTTTTTT
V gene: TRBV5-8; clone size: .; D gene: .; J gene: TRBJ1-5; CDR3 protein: CASSSGGGLRSWPQHF; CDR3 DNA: TGTGCCAGCAGCTCCGGGGGGGGGTTAAGGTCATGGCCCCAGCATTTT
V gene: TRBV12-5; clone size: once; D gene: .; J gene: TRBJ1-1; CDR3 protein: CASGSRPMNTEAFF; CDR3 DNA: TGTGCTAGTGGTTCCAGGCCGATGAACACTGAAGCTTTCTTT
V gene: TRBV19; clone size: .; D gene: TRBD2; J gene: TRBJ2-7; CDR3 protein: CASSMPGLAGTYEQYF; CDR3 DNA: TGTGCCAGTAGTATGCCGGGACTAGCGGGGACCTACGAGCAGTACTTC
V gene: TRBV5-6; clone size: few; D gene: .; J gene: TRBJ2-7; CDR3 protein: CASSHNPGVTYEQYF; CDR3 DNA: TGTGCCAGCAGTCATAACCCAGGGGTTACCTACGAGCAGTACTTC
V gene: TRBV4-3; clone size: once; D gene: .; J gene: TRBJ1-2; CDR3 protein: CASSQDRGRNYGYTF; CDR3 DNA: TGCGCCAGCAGCCAAGATCGTGGGCGAAACTATGGCTACACCTTC
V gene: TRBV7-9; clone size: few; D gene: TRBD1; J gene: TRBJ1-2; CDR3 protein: CASSLAGTENGYTF; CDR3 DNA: TGTGCCAGCAGCTTAGCTGGGACAGAGAATGGCTACACCTTC
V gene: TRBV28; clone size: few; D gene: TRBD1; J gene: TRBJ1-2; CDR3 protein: CASSPGTGRHTF; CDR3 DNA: TGTGCCAGCAGTCCCGGGACAGGGAGGCACACCTTC
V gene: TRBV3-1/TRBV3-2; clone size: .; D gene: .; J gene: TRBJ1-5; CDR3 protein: CASSQDGASNQPQHF; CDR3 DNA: TGTGCCAGCAGCCAAGATGGGGCAAGCAATCAGCCCCAGCATTTT
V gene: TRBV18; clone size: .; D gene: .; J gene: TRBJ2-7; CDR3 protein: CASSADQGSSSYEQYF; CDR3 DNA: TGTGCCAGCTCGGCGGACCAGGGTTCGAGCTCCTACGAGCAGTACTTC
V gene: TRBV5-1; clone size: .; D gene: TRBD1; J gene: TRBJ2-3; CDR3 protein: CASSPEPRDRGQTQYF; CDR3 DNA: TGCGCCAGCAGCCCCGAACCCCGGGACAGGGGGCAGACGCAGTATTTT
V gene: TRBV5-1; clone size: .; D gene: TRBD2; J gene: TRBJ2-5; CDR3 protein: CASSQLTSAKEGTQYF; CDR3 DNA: TGCGCCAGCAGCCAACTGACTAGCGCCAAGGAGGGGACCCAGTACTTC
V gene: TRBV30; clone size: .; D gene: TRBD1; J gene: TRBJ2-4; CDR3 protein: CAWSGQGVDIQYF; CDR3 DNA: TGTGCCTGGAGTGGACAGGGGGTCGACATTCAGTACTTC
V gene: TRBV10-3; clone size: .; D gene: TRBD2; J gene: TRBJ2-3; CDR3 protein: CAISDLQGGGATDTQYF; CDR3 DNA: TGTGCCATCAGTGACTTACAGGGCGGGGGGGCAACAGATACGCAGTATTTT
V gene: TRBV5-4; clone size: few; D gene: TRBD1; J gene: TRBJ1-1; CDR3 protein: CASSFGGQGANTEAFF; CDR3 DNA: TGTGCCAGCAGCTTTGGGGGACAGGGGGCGAACACTGAAGCTTTCTTT
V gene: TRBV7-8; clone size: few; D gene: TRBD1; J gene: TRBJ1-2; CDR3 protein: CASSLLARTGAYGYTF; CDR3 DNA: TGTGCCAGCAGCCTGCTAGCCAGGACAGGGGCCTATGGCTACACCTTC
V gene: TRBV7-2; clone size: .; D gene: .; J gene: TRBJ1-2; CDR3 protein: CASSTDTNYGYTF; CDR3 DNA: TGTGCCAGCAGCACGGACACAAACTATGGCTACACCTTC
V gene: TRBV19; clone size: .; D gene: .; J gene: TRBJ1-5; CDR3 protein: CASRTTVSGEPQHF; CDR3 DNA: TGTGCCAGTAGAACTACAGTGTCAGGGGAGCCCCAGCATTTT
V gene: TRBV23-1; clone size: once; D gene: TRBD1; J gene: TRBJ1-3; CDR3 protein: CASSPSGDRGTDTIYF; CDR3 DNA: TGCGCCAGCAGTCCCAGCGGGGACAGGGGGACTGACACCATATATTTT
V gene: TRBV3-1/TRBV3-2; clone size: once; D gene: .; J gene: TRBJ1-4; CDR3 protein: CASSRRGAEKLFF; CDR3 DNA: TGTGCCAGCAGCCGCAGGGGCGCGGAAAAACTGTTTTTT
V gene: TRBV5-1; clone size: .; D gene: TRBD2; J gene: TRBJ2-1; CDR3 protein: CASSMTSGGAHEQFF; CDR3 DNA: TGCGCCAGCAGCATGACTAGCGGGGGGGCCCATGAGCAGTTCTTC
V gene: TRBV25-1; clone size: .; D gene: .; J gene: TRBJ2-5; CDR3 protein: CASSELRGFQETQYF; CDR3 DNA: TGTGCCAGCAGTGAACTCAGGGGATTCCAAGAGACCCAGTACTTC
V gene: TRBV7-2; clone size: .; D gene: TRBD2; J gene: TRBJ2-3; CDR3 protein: CASSLVSLAGGSTDTQYF; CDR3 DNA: TGTGCCAGCAGCTTAGTTTCACTAGCGGGGGGCAGCACAGATACGCAGTATTTT
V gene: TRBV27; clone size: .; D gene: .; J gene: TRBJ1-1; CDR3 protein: CASRGSRDTEAFF; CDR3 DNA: TGTGCCAGCAGGGGATCCAGGGACACTGAAGCTTTCTTT
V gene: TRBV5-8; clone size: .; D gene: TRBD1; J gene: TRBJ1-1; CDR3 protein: CASTSGQPNTEAFF; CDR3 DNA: TGTGCCAGCACTTCGGGACAGCCGAACACTGAAGCTTTCTTT
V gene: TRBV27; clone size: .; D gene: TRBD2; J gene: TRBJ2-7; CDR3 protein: CASRTVAGDYEQYF; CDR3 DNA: TGTGCCAGCAGGACGGTAGCGGGGGACTACGAGCAGTACTTC
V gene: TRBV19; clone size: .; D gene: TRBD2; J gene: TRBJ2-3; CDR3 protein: CASSEQSGGVDTQYF; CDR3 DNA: TGTGCCAGTAGTGAACAAAGCGGGGGGGTTGATACGCAGTATTTT
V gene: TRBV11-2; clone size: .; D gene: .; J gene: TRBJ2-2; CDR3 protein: CASSSQGNTGELFF; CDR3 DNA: TGTGCCAGCAGCTCACAGGGGAACACCGGGGAGCTGTTTTTT
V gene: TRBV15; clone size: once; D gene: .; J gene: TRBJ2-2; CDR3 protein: CATSRGTTSNTGELFF; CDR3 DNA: TGTGCCACCAGCAGAGGCACCACATCGAACACCGGGGAGCTGTTTTTT
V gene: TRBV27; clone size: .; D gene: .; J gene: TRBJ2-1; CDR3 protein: CASSVRQAPLDNEQFF; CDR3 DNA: TGTGCCAGCAGCGTCCGACAAGCCCCCCTTGACAATGAGCAGTTCTTC
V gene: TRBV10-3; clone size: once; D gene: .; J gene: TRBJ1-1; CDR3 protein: CAISLNRDTVNTEAFF; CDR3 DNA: TGTGCCATCAGCCTAAACCGGGACACGGTGAACACTGAAGCTTTCTTT
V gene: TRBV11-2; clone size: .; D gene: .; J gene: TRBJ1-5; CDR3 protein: CASSLDQAHQPQHF; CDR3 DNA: TGTGCCAGCAGCTTAGACCAGGCCCATCAGCCCCAGCATTTT
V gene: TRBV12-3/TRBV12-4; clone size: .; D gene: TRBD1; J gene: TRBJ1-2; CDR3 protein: CASREQGPYGYTF; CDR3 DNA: TGTGCCAGCAGAGAACAGGGGCCATATGGCTACACCTTC
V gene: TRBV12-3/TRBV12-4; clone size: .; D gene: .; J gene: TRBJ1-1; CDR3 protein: CASGIRATEAFF; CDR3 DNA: TGTGCCAGCGGGATCAGGGCCACTGAAGCTTTCTTT
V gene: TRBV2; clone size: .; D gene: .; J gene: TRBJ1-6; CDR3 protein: CASSGSKNNSPLHF; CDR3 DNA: TGTGCCAGCAGTGGGAGCAAAAATAATTCACCCCTCCACTTT